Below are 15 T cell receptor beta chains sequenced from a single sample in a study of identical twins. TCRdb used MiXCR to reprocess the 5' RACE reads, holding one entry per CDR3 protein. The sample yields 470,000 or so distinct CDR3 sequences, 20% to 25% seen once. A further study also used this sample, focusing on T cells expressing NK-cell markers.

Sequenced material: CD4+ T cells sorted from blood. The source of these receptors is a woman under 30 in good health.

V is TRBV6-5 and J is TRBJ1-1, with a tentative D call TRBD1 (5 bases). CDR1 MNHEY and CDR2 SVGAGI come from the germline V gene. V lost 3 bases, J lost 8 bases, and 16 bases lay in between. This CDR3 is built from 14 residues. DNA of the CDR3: TGTGCCAGCAGTTATGGCAGGGAGGCAGCCGAAGCTTTCTTT. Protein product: CASSYGREAAEAFF.

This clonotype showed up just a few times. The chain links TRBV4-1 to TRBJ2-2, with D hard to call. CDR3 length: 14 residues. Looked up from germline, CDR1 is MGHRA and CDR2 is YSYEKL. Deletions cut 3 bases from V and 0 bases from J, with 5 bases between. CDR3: CASSHLPNTGELFF. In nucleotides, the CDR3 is TGCGCCAGCAGCCACCTTCCGAACACCGGGGAGCTGTTTTTT.

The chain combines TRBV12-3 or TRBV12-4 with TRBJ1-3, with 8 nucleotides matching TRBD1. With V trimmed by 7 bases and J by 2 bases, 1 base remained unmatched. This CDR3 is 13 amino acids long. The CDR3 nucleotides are TGTGCCAGCACAGGGGGCACTGGAAACACCATATATTTT. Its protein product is CASTGGTGNTIYF.

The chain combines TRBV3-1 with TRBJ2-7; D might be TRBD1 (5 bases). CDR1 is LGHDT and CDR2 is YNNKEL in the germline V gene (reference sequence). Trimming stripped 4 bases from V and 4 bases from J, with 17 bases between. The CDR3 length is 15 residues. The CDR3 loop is CASSLQGTPTYEQYF. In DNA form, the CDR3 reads TGTGCCAGCAGCCTCCAGGGAACGCCTACTTACGAGCAGTACTTC.

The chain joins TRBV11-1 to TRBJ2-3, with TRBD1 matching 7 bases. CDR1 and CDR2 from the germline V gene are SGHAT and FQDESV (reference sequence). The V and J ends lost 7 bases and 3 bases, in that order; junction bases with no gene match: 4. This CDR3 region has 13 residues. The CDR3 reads CASKGARTDTQYF. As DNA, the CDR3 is TGTGCCAGCAAGGGGGCGAGGACAGATACGCAGTATTTT.

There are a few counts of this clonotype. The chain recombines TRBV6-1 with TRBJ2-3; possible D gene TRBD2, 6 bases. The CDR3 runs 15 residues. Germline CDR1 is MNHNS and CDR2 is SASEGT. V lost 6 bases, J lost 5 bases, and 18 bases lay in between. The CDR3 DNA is TGTGCCAGCAGCCGCGTGGAACGGGAGCTAGATACGCAGTATTTT. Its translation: CASSRVERELDTQYF.

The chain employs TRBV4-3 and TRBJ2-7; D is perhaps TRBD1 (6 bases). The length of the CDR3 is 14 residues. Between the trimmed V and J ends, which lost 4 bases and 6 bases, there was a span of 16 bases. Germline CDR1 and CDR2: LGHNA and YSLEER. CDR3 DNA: TGCGCCAGCAGCCGGTTGGTTAGGGGGACCGAGCAGTACTTC. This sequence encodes CASSRLVRGTEQYF.

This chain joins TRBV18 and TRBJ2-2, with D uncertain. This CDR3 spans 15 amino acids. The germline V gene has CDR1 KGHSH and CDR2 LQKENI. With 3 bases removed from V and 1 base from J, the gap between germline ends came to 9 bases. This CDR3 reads CASSPPSVNTGELFF. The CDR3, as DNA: TGTGCCAGCTCACCGCCCTCGGTGAACACCGGGGAGCTGTTTTTT.

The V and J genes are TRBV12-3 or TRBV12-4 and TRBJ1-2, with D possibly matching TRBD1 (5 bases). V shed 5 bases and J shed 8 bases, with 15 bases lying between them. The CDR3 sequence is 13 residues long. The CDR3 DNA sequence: TGTGCCAGCAGTCCCGGGGCCCCTAGAGGCTACACCTTC. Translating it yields CASSPGAPRGYTF.

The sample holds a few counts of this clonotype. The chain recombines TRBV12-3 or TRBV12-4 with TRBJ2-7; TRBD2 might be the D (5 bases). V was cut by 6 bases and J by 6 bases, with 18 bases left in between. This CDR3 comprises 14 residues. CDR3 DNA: TGTGCCAGCAGCCCGACTACCCAGCCCGGCGAGCAGTACTTC. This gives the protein CASSPTTQPGEQYF.

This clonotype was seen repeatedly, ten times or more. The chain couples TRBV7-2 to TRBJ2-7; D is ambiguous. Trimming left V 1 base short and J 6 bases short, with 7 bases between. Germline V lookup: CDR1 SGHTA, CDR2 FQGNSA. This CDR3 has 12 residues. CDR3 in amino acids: CASSLEPPEQYF. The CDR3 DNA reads TGTGCCAGCAGCTTAGAACCCCCCGAGCAGTACTTC.

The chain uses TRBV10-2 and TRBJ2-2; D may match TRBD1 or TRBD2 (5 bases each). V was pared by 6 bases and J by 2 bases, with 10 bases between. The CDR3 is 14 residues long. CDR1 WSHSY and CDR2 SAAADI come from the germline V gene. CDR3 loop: CASRRDGNTGELFF. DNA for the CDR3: TGCGCCAGCAGGAGGGACGGTAACACCGGGGAGCTGTTTTTT.

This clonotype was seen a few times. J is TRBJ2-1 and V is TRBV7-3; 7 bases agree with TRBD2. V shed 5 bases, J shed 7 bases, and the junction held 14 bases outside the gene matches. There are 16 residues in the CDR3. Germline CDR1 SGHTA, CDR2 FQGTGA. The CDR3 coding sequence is TGTGCCAGCAGCCGGGGGGAAGGGAGGATTGGGAATGAGCAGTTCTTC. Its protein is CASSRGEGRIGNEQFF.

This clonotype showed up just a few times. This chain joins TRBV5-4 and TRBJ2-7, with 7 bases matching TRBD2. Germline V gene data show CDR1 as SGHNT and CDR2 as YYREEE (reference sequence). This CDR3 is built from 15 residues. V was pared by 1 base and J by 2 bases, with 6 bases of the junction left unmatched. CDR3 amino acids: CASSLMGGRTYEQYF. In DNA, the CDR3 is TGTGCCAGCAGCTTGATGGGCGGGAGAACCTACGAGCAGTACTTC.

The CDR3 protein is CASDQGVLNEQFF. The CDR3, as DNA: TGTGCCAGCGACCAGGGGGTACTGAATGAGCAGTTCTTC. This sequence joins TRBV6-1 and TRBJ2-1; 7 bases are shared with TRBD1. J gave up 7 bases and V 8 bases, and 8 bases lay outside the gene matches. Germline assignment: CDR1 MNHNS and CDR2 SASEGT. CDR3 size: 13 residues.